This passage covers 8 T cell receptor beta chains from one sample sequenced in a study of T and B cells in COVID-19 patients. Multiplex PCR with BIOMED2 TRB-A/B primer pools amplified TRB rearrangements. TCRdb passed the multiplex PCR reads through MiXCR, listing each CDR3 protein once. The sample lists several thousand distinct CDR3 sequences, 27% occurring once. From blood, roughly 240-550 ng of genomic DNA served as TRB template. Material for sequencing was blood. The receptors were gathered from a human donor with active COVID-19. The donor label of this sample is uncertain.

In this sample, this clonotype is medium-sized. The chain is built from TRBV12-3 or TRBV12-4 and TRBJ1-6; D is undetermined. Trimming removed 1 base at V and 9 bases at J, with 10 bases between. The CDR3 runs 14 residues. CDR3 DNA: TGTGCCAGCAGTTTAGTGAGTGGGAGTTCACCCCTCCACTTT. It translates to CASSLVSGSSPLHF.

By frequency in the sample, this clonotype is medium-sized (0.01 to 0.1%). This chain links TRBV30 with TRBJ2-2; no firm D call. This CDR3 is built from 13 residues. Trimming removed 0 bases at V and 5 bases at J, with 7 bases between. Germline assignment: CDR1 GTSNPN and CDR2 SVGIG (reference sequence). The CDR3 DNA is TGTGCCTGGAGTGTACTCGATACCGGGGAGCTGTTTTTT. It specifies CAWSVLDTGELFF.

This clonotype was recorded a few times. The chain uses TRBV13 and TRBJ1-1; a possible D gene is TRBD1 (6 bases). The germline CDR1 and CDR2 sequences are PRHDT and FYEKMQ (reference sequence). Trimming removed 2 bases at V and 5 bases at J, with 9 bases between. The length of the CDR3 is 13 residues. The CDR3 here is CASSLKGGTEAFF. CDR3 in DNA: TGTGCCAGCAGCTTAAAGGGGGGAACTGAAGCTTTCTTT.

This clonotype counts as medium-sized. The chain recombines TRBV19 with TRBJ2-3; D perhaps matches TRBD2 (5 bases). The CDR3 loop spans 13 amino acids. From germline, CDR1 is LNHDA and CDR2 SQIVND (reference sequence). With 7 bases removed from V and 1 base from J, the gap between germline ends came to 9 bases. DNA for the CDR3: TGTGCCAGTAAGGAGGACGGCACAGATACGCAGTATTTT. Translating it yields CASKEDGTDTQYF.

This clonotype was detected a few times. The V and J genes are TRBV12-3 or TRBV12-4 and TRBJ1-1; D is unclear. CDR3 length: 15 residues. Trimming cost V 6 bases and J 1 base, with 15 bases left between them. CDR3 residues: CASRTSKLGNTEAFF. DNA of the CDR3: TGTGCCAGCAGGACTAGTAAGCTCGGGAACACTGAAGCTTTCTTT.

This clonotype appeared a few times. The J gene is TRBJ2-3, the V gene TRBV18, with D hard to call. There are 15 residues in the CDR3. Trimming took 3 bases from V and 2 from J, leaving 12 bases between them. In germline, CDR1 is KGHSH, CDR2 LQKENI. CDR3 coding DNA: TGTGCCAGCTCACCTCAAGCGCTTGACACAGATACGCAGTATTTT. It translates to CASSPQALDTDTQYF.

This chain connects TRBV10-3 to TRBJ1-1; D possibly corresponds to TRBD1 (6 bases). V was cut by 0 bases and J by 5 bases, with 16 bases left in between. Germline V lookup: CDR1 ENHRY, CDR2 SYGVKD. This CDR3 has 16 residues. CDR3 region: CAISESEVGGGTEAFF. DNA of the CDR3: TGTGCCATCAGTGAGTCGGAGGTCGGAGGGGGTACTGAAGCTTTCTTT.

In its sample, this clonotype ranks as medium-sized (0.01 to 0.1%). The rearrangement uses TRBV6-2 or TRBV6-3 and TRBJ2-7; TRBD1 agrees at 7 bases. Trimming cost V 2 bases and J 3 bases; bases outside gene matches: 10. The CDR3 is made up of 16 amino acids. The V gene's germline CDR1 is MNHEY and CDR2 SVGEGT. CDR3 nucleotides: TGTGCCAGCAGTTACCGTACAGGGGCTGCGTACTACGAGCAGTACTTC. Encoded protein: CASSYRTGAAYYEQYF.